This T cell receptor (beta chain) was obtained from a study of cytomegalovirus exposure and HLA in healthy donors. General study points: An ancestry cluster, one associated with Asian ancestry, reportedly showed fewer N-insertions than the approximately 700-donor mean in a later analysis. Later analysis demonstrated an association between a missense DCLRE1C variant and TCR beta V- and J-gene trimming. Excluded: some indistinguishable V segments such as TRBV6-2 and TRBV6-3.

Both 60 Vbeta primers and 13 Jbeta primers went into the PCR. Only in-frame clones appear in the TCRdb table, and some are missing; sequencing was by immunoSEQ multiplex PCR. The sample has approximately 140,000 clones, around 79% seen once. This clone came up once. Its antigen is unidentified. The CDR3 has 14 amino acids. After removal of 7 bases from V and 1 base from J, the junction contained 5 bases not matched to a gene. Germline V gene data show CDR1 as SGHRS and CDR2 as YFSETQ. The sequencing sample was made of PBMCs. The clonotype originates from a man aged 50-59 years in good health and CMV-seropositive. V is TRBV5-1 and J is TRBJ2-3, with 8 bases lining up with TRBD2. CDR3 nucleotides: TGCGCCAGCGGCGGGGGGCATCGCACAGATACGCAGTATTTT. Its translation is CASGGGHRTDTQYF.